Below, 21 T cell receptor beta chains from the same sample are listed, as sequenced in a study of cytomegalovirus exposure and HLA in healthy donors. Both 60 Vbeta primers and 13 Jbeta primers went into the PCR. Produced via immunoSEQ multiplex PCR; TCRdb's table is partial and in-frame only. The sample holds about 160,000 clones, around 64% seen once. Material: PBMCs. These TCRs come from a woman in her twenties or thirties in good health and CMV-seronegative.

The CDR3 sequence: CASSVSGGPYNEQFF. DNA of the CDR3: TGTGCCAGCAGCGTTAGCGGGGGGCCCTACAATGAGCAGTTCTTC. The J gene is TRBJ2-1, the V gene TRBV7-2; 10 bases match TRBD2. With 5 bases clipped from V and 2 bases from J, the junction kept 3 bases outside the gene matches. CDR1 and CDR2 (germline): SGHTA, FQGNSA. The CDR3 contains 15 residues. Full variable domain (outside the CDR3, taken from reference TRBV7-2 and TRBJ2-1): GAGVSQSPSNKVTEKGKDVELRCDPISGHTALYWYRQSLGQGLEFLIYFQGNSAPDKSGLPSDRFSAERTGGSVSTLTIQRTQQEDSAVYLCASSVSGGPYNEQFFGPGTRLTVL.

The rearrangement links TRBV19 to TRBJ1-1, with 7 bases aligning to TRBD1. Trimming at V came to 3 bases and at J to 4 bases, leaving 5 bases not matched to a gene. The CDR3 runs 14 residues. Germline CDR1 is LNHDA and CDR2 is SQIVND (reference sequence). The CDR3 spells CASSMSTGATEAFF. The CDR3 nucleotides are TGTGCCAGTAGTATGAGCACAGGGGCCACTGAAGCTTTCTTT.

The V gene is TRBV7-8, the J gene TRBJ2-1, with TRBD2 matching over 9 bases. V shed 5 bases and J 4 bases; nucleotides not matched to a gene: 6. The CDR3 covers 15 residues. Germline assignment: CDR1 SGHVS and CDR2 FQNEAQ. In DNA form, the CDR3 reads TGTGCCAGCAGCCCCGGGACTAGCCTTTACAATGAGCAGTTCTTC. Translated, it gives CASSPGTSLYNEQFF. Using reference TRBV7-8 and TRBJ2-1 for the parts outside the CDR3, the full variable domain is GAGVSQSPRYKVAKRGQDVALRCDPISGHVSLFWYQQALGQGPEFLTYFQNEAQLDKSGLPSDRFFAERPEGSVSTLKIQRTQQEDSAVYLCASSPGTSLYNEQFFGPGTRLTVL.

J is TRBJ2-3 and V is TRBV5-1, with TRBD2 matching over 9 bases. This CDR3 has 15 residues. Trimming at V came to 5 bases and at J to 2 bases, leaving 6 bases not matched to a gene. Per germline, CDR1 SGHRS and CDR2 YFSETQ. The CDR3 DNA is TGCGCCAGCAGGTATACTAGCGGGTTCACAGATACGCAGTATTTT. Translation: CASRYTSGFTDTQYF.

The chain joins TRBV5-1 to TRBJ2-1; tentative D call: TRBD2 (5 bases). This CDR3 is 13 amino acids long. V shed 5 bases and J shed 0 bases, with 6 bases lying between them. The germline gives CDR1 SGHRS, CDR2 YFSETQ. In DNA form, the CDR3 reads TGCGCCAGCAGACGGGACTCCTACAATGAGCAGTTCTTC. It yields the protein CASRRDSYNEQFF.

The chain carries TRBV13 and TRBJ1-1; D is unresolved. V was clipped by 5 bases and J by 0 bases, with 13 bases between them. The CDR3 length is 15 residues. CDR1 and CDR2 from the germline V gene are PRHDT and FYEKMQ (reference sequence). CDR3 protein: CASSISGGLNTEAFF. CDR3 bases: TGTGCCAGCAGCATCTCGGGAGGGTTGAACACTGAAGCTTTCTTT.

This chain joins TRBV27 and TRBJ1-1, with D tentatively TRBD1 (6 bases). This CDR3 contains 20 residues. Deletions cut 0 bases from V and 2 bases from J, with 25 bases between. Germline CDR1 and CDR2: MNHEY and SMNVEV (reference sequence). The CDR3 reads CASSLSFDRRRWTENTEAFF. CDR3 nucleotides: TGTGCCAGCAGTTTATCGTTCGATCGACGACGCTGGACAGAAAACACTGAAGCTTTCTTT.

V is TRBV10-3 and J is TRBJ1-5, with D maybe TRBD1 (5 bases). Germline CDR1 and CDR2: ENHRY and SYGVKD. V was clipped by 6 bases and J by 5 bases, with 11 bases between them. The CDR3 runs to 13 residues. Here the CDR3 DNA reads TGTGCCATCAGGCAGGGAGGGGATCAGCCCCAGCATTTT. Translated, it gives CAIRQGGDQPQHF.

The rearrangement links TRBV10-3 to TRBJ2-2, with a possible D match to TRBD2 (6 bases). The V end was cut by 2 bases, the J end by 6 bases, with 16 bases between. This CDR3 has 16 amino acids. The germline V gene has CDR1 ENHRY and CDR2 SYGVKD. Here the CDR3 reads CAISETGGMYSGELFF. CDR3 DNA: TGTGCCATCAGTGAGACGGGCGGGATGTATTCCGGGGAGCTGTTTTTT.

This clone showed up just a few times. The chain joins TRBV9 to TRBJ1-2; no firm D call. The length of the CDR3 is 15 residues. Deletions cut 0 bases from V and 4 bases from J, with 13 bases between. CDR1 SGDLS and CDR2 YYNGEE come from the germline V gene. In DNA form, the CDR3 reads TGTGCCAGCAGCGTAGACGTGTCCGGGGTCTATGGCTACACCTTC. Amino acid sequence: CASSVDVSGVYGYTF.

The V call is TRBV2, the J call TRBJ2-2, with D hard to call. The germline gives CDR1 SNHLY, CDR2 FYNNEI. The CDR3 covers 13 residues. V lost 7 bases and J lost 3, with 9 bases in between. The CDR3 here is CASNERDTGELFF. The DNA for the CDR3 is TGTGCCAGCAACGAACGAGACACCGGGGAGCTGTTTTTT.

The chain combines TRBV7-9 with TRBJ1-3; 7 bases align to TRBD1. This CDR3 is built from 16 residues. The germline gives CDR1 SEHNR, CDR2 FQNEAQ (reference sequence). V shed 3 bases, J shed 3 bases, and the junction held 8 bases outside the gene matches. CDR3 in amino acids: CASSFKQGTVGNTIYF. CDR3 nucleotides: TGTGCCAGCAGCTTCAAACAGGGGACGGTTGGAAACACCATATATTTT.

The chain carries TRBV15 and TRBJ1-5; 10 bases are shared with TRBD1. The germline V gene encodes CDR1 LNHNV and CDR2 YYDKDF (reference sequence). The J segment lost 3 bases and the V segment lost 9 bases, leaving 5 bases of the junction unmatched. The CDR3 is 14 amino acids. The chain's CDR3 is CATRGTGANQPQHF. The CDR3 region has the DNA TGTGCCACAAGAGGGACAGGGGCCAATCAGCCCCAGCATTTT.

The chain uses TRBV15 and TRBJ1-6; 9 nucleotides agree with TRBD1. Looked up from germline, CDR1 is LNHNV and CDR2 is YYDKDF (reference sequence). Trimming took 0 bases from V and 6 from J; bases not matched to a gene: 9. The CDR3 runs 18 residues. The CDR3 nucleotides are TGTGCCACCAGCAGAGATTCTCAGGACAGGGGCTTTAATTCACCCCTCCACTTT. It is translated as CATSRDSQDRGFNSPLHF.

This clone was recorded a few times. The chain recombines TRBV30 with TRBJ1-4, with 9 bases aligning to TRBD1. The ends lost 1 base at V and 7 bases at J; junction bases unmatched: 4. Germline V gene data show CDR1 as GTSNPN and CDR2 as SVGIG (reference sequence). The CDR3 totals 14 residues. DNA of the CDR3: TGTGCCTGGAGTGGGGGGACAGGGACTGAAAAACTGTTTTTT. The encoded protein is CAWSGGTGTEKLFF.

The DNA of the CDR3 is TGTGCCACCAGCAGAGCTTATCAGCCCCAGCATTTT. Translating gives CATSRAYQPQHF. The gene calls are TRBV15 and TRBJ1-5; unclear D gene. Trimming pared 1 base from V and 5 bases from J, leaving 3 bases between. The CDR3 sequence is 12 residues long. Germline-derived CDR1 and CDR2 are LNHNV and YYDKDF (reference sequence).

The chain has TRBV19 and TRBJ2-3; 9 positions match TRBD2. Germline CDR1 reads LNHDA; CDR2 reads SQIVND (reference sequence). J was trimmed by 0 bases and V by 2 bases; bases with no gene match: 3. The CDR3 contains 16 residues. Written as DNA, the CDR3 is TGTGCCAGTAGTATATTTCTAGCGGGAAGCACAGATACGCAGTATTTT. Translated, it gives CASSIFLAGSTDTQYF.

This clone was counted a few times. The CDR3 is CASRGSNQPQHF. The CDR3 nucleotides are TGTGCCAGCCGGGGGAGCAATCAGCCCCAGCATTTT. This chain joins TRBV28 and TRBJ1-5; a possible D gene is TRBD1 (5 bases). Per germline, CDR1 MDHEN and CDR2 SYDVKM. The CDR3 consists of 12 residues. The germline V and J ends were trimmed by 8 bases and 1 base, with 6 bases remaining between them. Filled out from reference TRBV28 and TRBJ1-5, the complete variable domain reads DVKVTQSSRYLVKRTGEKVFLECVQDMDHENMFWYRQDPGLGLRLIYFSYDVKMKEKGDIPEGYSVSREKKERFSLILESASTNQTSMYLCASRGSNQPQHFGDGTRLSIL.

CDR3 region: CASSPPGARTPLGDEQFF. The CDR3 bases are TGTGCCAGCTCACCACCGGGGGCCAGGACACCACTGGGAGATGAGCAGTTCTTC. The chain links TRBV18 to TRBJ2-1, with D perhaps matching TRBD1 (6 bases). Trimming took off 0 bases at V and 8 bases at J, with 23 bases between the two ends. Germline CDR1 is KGHSH and CDR2 is LQKENI. The CDR3 consists of 18 residues.

The chain uses TRBV9 and TRBJ1-1; TRBD1 is a possible D gene (5 bases). Germline V CDR1 and CDR2: SGDLS, YYNGEE. The CDR3 runs 13 residues. Trimming removed 4 bases from V and 4 bases from J, with 11 bases in between. The CDR3 region is CASSSRRGTEAFF. CDR3 DNA sequence: TGTGCCAGCAGCTCACGTAGGGGCACTGAAGCTTTCTTT.

This chain joins TRBV5-5 and TRBJ2-7; 9 bases align to TRBD2. CDR1 and CDR2 (germline): SGHKS, YYEKEE (reference sequence). Trimming took 0 bases from V and 4 from J; bases not matched to a gene: 8. The CDR3 has 16 amino acids. CDR3 DNA: TGTGCCAGCAGCTTGGCTCCGGGACTAGCTAGTTACGAGCAGTACTTC. Its protein is CASSLAPGLASYEQYF.